Below, 9 T cell receptor beta chains from the same sample are listed, as sequenced in a study of identical twins. TCRdb used MiXCR to reprocess the 5' RACE reads, holding one entry per CDR3 protein. The sample lists 1.5 million to 2 million distinct CDR3 sequences; 32% were seen once. Source material: cord blood. These receptors were collected from a newborn girl in good health.

The rearrangement uses TRBV27 and TRBJ1-6, with 10 bases identical to TRBD1. Germline V gene data show CDR1 as MNHEY and CDR2 as SMNVEV (reference sequence). CDR3 length: 15 residues. V gave up 6 bases and J gave up 10 bases; unmatched junction bases: 9. The CDR3 spells CASREGTGEGSPLHF. CDR3 in DNA: TGTGCCAGCAGAGAAGGGACAGGGGAAGGATCACCCCTCCACTTT.

The chain carries TRBV19 and TRBJ1-2, with D perhaps matching TRBD1 (6 bases). This CDR3 region has 15 residues. CDR1 and CDR2 from the germline V gene are LNHDA and SQIVND (reference sequence). V was cut by 4 bases and J by 3 bases, with 15 bases left in between. This chain's CDR3 is CASSSPGTSYYGYTF. CDR3 coding DNA: TGTGCCAGTAGTAGTCCCGGGACATCCTACTATGGCTACACCTTC.

V gene TRBV20-1 combines with J gene TRBJ1-5; D is unresolved. The CDR3 spans 17 residues. Looked up from germline, CDR1 is DFQATT and CDR2 is SNEGSKA (reference sequence). Trimming pared 0 bases from V and 2 bases from J, leaving 17 bases between. CDR3 sequence (DNA): TGCAGTGCTAGAGACTTCCGACTGGTTACGGGCAATCAGCCCCAGCATTTT. It yields the protein CSARDFRLVTGNQPQHF.

This clonotype was recorded a few times. The chain joins TRBV5-1 to TRBJ2-7; D may be TRBD1 (6 bases). The CDR3 has 13 residues. Germline CDR1 and CDR2: SGHRS and YFSETQ. V was trimmed by 4 bases and J by 3 bases, leaving 11 bases between them. The CDR3 DNA is TGCGCCAGCAGCCAGACAGGCTACTACGAGCAGTACTTC. It codes for CASSQTGYYEQYF.

CDR3 protein: CASSPHTDREIVEGYTF. The CDR3 region has the DNA TGTGCCAGCAGTCCTCATACGGACAGGGAGATAGTAGAGGGCTACACCTTC. This chain links TRBV12-3 or TRBV12-4 with TRBJ1-2, with TRBD1 identical over 8 bases. This CDR3 is 17 amino acids long. Trimming removed 5 bases from V and 8 bases from J; junction bases left unmatched: 19.

This clonotype was recorded a few times. The CDR3 DNA reads TGCAGTGCTTCACTAGATCAGGAGACCCAGTACTTC. It encodes CSASLDQETQYF. V usage is TRBV20-1 and J usage is TRBJ2-5; D perhaps matches TRBD2 (5 bases). The CDR3 is made up of 12 amino acids. Trimming removed 5 bases at V and 5 bases at J, with 12 bases between. Germline CDR1 and CDR2: DFQATT and SNEGSKA (reference sequence).

This clonotype occurred many times. The chain recombines TRBV7-9 with TRBJ2-1; D is unresolved. Trimming took 5 bases from V and 0 from J, leaving 11 bases between them. In germline, CDR1 is SEHNR, CDR2 FQNEAQ (reference sequence). CDR3 size: 15 residues. The CDR3 bases are TGTGCCAGCAGCCTTCAACTTAGCTCCTACAATGAGCAGTTCTTC. Its translation: CASSLQLSSYNEQFF.

The chain joins TRBV12-5 to TRBJ1-2; 10 bases align to TRBD1. V lost 3 bases and J lost 5; bases outside the gene matches: 9. Germline V lookup: CDR1 LGHNT, CDR2 FRNRAP. The CDR3 sequence is 16 residues long. The chain's CDR3 is CASGFAPPGQGYGYTF. In DNA, the CDR3 is TGTGCTAGTGGTTTCGCACCACCGGGACAGGGGTATGGCTACACCTTC.

The V call is TRBV4-1, the J call TRBJ2-1, with 8 bases lining up with TRBD2. V lost 2 bases, J lost 1 base, and 7 bases stayed unmatched. The CDR3 loop spans 17 amino acids. Germline V CDR1 and CDR2: MGHRA, YSYEKL. The CDR3 loop is CASSQPFGGRSYNEQFF. DNA of the CDR3: TGCGCCAGCAGCCAACCCTTTGGCGGGAGGTCCTACAATGAGCAGTTCTTC.